This T cell receptor (beta chain) comes out of a study of blood T cell repertoires in COVID-19. Overall study: Sites across the United States, Italy and Spain contributed samples from acute and convalescent COVID-19.

Everyone who took part was roughly 18 to 89 years old, and they came from about two dozen US areas. Some clones are missing from TCRdb's copy, which holds only in-frame ones; the method was immunoSEQ multiplex PCR. The table records roughly 180,000 clones, over 65% of them present only once. V lost 1 base and J 4 bases, leaving 7 bases between the germline ends. The germline V gene encodes CDR1 SNHLY and CDR2 FYNNEI. The CDR3 extends over 13 amino acids. This clone has more than one count but fewer than ten. The sample contains more than one DNA sequence encoding this CDR3. Sequencing input: PBMCs or T cells enriched from blood (not recorded which). This clonotype was obtained from a woman aged 45 to 65 who had recovered from COVID-19. The rearrangement uses TRBV2 and TRBJ1-2; a possible D gene is TRBD1 (5 bases). CDR3 coding DNA: TGTGCCAGCAGTGAAGGGCAGGGCTATGGCTACACCTTC. The encoded protein is CASSEGQGYGYTF.